The next 3 T cell receptor beta chains were all read from a single sample in a study of TIL therapy for anti-PD-1-resistant metastatic lung cancer. Sample time point: pre-treatment sample, taken before nivolumab and TIL therapy. This was the immunoSEQ v3 assay. The data were produced by immunoSEQ multiplex PCR, yet TCRdb's version contains in-frame clones alone and is incomplete. The repertoire holds about 15,000 clones, about 82% seen once, with approximately 0.87% in the top ten. This specimen was blood, taken at baseline. The receptor source for this set is a person between 25 and 79 years old with non-small cell lung cancer.

This clone showed up just once. J is TRBJ2-1 and V is TRBV11-2; D remains unclear. The ends were cut back, 0 bases at V and 1 base at J, with 13 bases in the middle. CDR3 length: 17 amino acids. From germline, CDR1 is SGHAT and CDR2 FQNNGV. The CDR3 sequence: CASSLDPGAESYNEQFF. The CDR3 DNA reads TGTGCCAGCAGCTTAGATCCCGGCGCCGAATCCTACAATGAGCAGTTCTTC.

The chain combines TRBV12-5 with TRBJ2-1; TRBD2 matches 7 bases. V trimming: 1 base; J trimming: 6 bases; junction bases outside the gene matches: 9. The CDR3 extends over 16 amino acids. Germline V gene lookup returns CDR1 LGHNT and CDR2 FRNRAP. Here the CDR3 DNA reads TGTGCTAGTGGTTTGGGCCTGGGGGGGTCTAGCAATGAGCAGTTCTTC. Amino acid sequence: CASGLGLGGSSNEQFF.

The chain's CDR3 is CASSFQYQETQYF. CDR3 sequence (DNA): TGTGCCAGCAGCTTTCAGTACCAAGAGACCCAGTACTTC. The chain links TRBV7-7 to TRBJ2-5; D is undetermined. V was trimmed by 3 bases and J by 0 bases, leaving 5 bases between them. The CDR3 sequence is 13 residues long. Per germline, CDR1 SSHAT and CDR2 FNYEAQ (reference sequence).